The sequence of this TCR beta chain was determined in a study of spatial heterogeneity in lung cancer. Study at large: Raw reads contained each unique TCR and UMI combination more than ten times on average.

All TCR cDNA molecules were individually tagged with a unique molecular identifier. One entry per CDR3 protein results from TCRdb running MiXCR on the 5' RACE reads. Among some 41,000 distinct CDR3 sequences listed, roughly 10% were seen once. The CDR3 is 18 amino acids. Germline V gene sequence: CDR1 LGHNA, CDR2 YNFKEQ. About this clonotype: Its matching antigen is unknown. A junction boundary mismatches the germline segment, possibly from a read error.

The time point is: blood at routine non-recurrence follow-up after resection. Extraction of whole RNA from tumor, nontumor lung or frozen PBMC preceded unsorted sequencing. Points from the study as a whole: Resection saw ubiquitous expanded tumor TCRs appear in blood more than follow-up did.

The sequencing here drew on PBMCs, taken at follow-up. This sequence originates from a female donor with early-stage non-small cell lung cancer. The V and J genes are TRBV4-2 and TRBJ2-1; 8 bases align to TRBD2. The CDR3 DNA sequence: TGTGCCAGCAGCTCCGGCGGGGGGCGAGTGATATTTGGCAATGGGCAGTTCTTC. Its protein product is CASSSGGGRVIFGNGQFF.